The 28 T cell receptor beta chains presented below share a single source sample, sequenced in a study of post-analysis software for immune sequencing data. These receptors lack a known antigen. Findings and limits, study-wide: Five TRBV segments, including TRBV5-6, TRBV5-1 and TRBV20-1, were more frequent in patients than controls.

The TCR beta cDNA libraries carried unique molecular identifiers. MiXCR, applied by TCRdb to the PCR reads, yields one record per CDR3 protein. The profile covers 650,000 to 850,000 distinct CDR3 sequences, with roughly 50% appearing a single time and approximately 5% taken by the ten largest. Sequencing input: blood. These TCRs come from a girl aged 10-17 years with multiple sclerosis.

This clonotype was detected a few times. V gene TRBV20-1 combines with J gene TRBJ1-2; D possibly corresponds to TRBD1 (5 bases). Germline loops: CDR1 DFQATT, CDR2 SNEGSKA (reference sequence). The CDR3 loop spans 14 amino acids. Trimming pared 0 bases from V and 10 bases from J, leaving 18 bases between. DNA of the CDR3: TGCAGTGCTAGAGACCCGCGTTTGGACATCTTCTACACCTTC. As protein: CSARDPRLDIFYTF.

Concerning this clonotype itself: Germline and junction disagree at one end, which may indicate a read error. V is TRBV28 and J is TRBJ2-7; 14 nucleotides match TRBD2. The CDR3 extends over 18 amino acids. Germline V lookup: CDR1 MDHEN, CDR2 SYDVKM. The CDR3 region has the DNA TGTGCCGGCAGTTTTAGACAAACGGGACTAGCGGGAGCTTACGAGCAGTACTTC. It encodes CAGSFRQTGLAGAYEQYF.

This clonotype was picked up a small number of times. The chain employs TRBV20-1 and TRBJ2-5, with TRBD2 as a possible D gene (6 bases). The CDR3 spans 14 residues. Germline values: CDR1 DFQATT, CDR2 SNEGSKA (reference sequence). With 2 bases removed from V and 6 bases from J, the gap between germline ends came to 16 bases. The CDR3 coding sequence is TGCAGTGCTAGAATTGGAGCGGGCGGAAAGACCCAGTACTTC. Encoded protein: CSARIGAGGKTQYF.

The chain couples TRBV4-3 to TRBJ2-7, with D tentatively TRBD1 (6 bases). The V end was cut by 0 bases, the J end by 0 bases, with 18 bases between. Germline V lookup: CDR1 LGHNA, CDR2 YSLEER. The CDR3 has 18 amino acids. Written as DNA, the CDR3 is TGCGCCAGCAGCCAAGATGTTGGGGGCGTGAGGGGCTCCTACGAGCAGTACTTC. Translated, it gives CASSQDVGGVRGSYEQYF.

V and J are TRBV7-2 and TRBJ2-3; a possible D gene is TRBD1 (5 bases). In germline, CDR1 is SGHTA, CDR2 FQGNSA. Deletions cut 2 bases from V and 4 bases from J, with 10 bases between. The length of the CDR3 is 14 residues. The CDR3 coding sequence is TGTGCCAGCAGCTTACGACAGAACCCAGATACGCAGTATTTT. Translated: CASSLRQNPDTQYF. The full variable domain, its missing parts supplied by reference TRBV7-2 and TRBJ2-3, is GAGVSQSPSNKVTEKGKDVELRCDPISGHTALYWYRQSLGQGLEFLIYFQGNSAPDKSGLPSDRFSAERTGGSVSTLTIQRTQQEDSAVYLCASSLRQNPDTQYFGPGTRLTVL.

The genes are TRBV5-1 and TRBJ1-5; 8 nucleotides match TRBD1. V trimming: 4 bases; J trimming: 7 bases; junction bases outside the gene matches: 7. Germline V gives CDR1 SGHRS, CDR2 YFSETQ. The CDR3 totals 14 residues. CDR3 protein: CASSAGQEGQPQHF. CDR3 nucleotide sequence: TGCGCCAGCAGCGCGGGACAGGAAGGCCAGCCCCAGCATTTT.

Turning to this clonotype: Being one base from a much bigger clone, this may be a read error. V and J are TRBV12-3 or TRBV12-4 and TRBJ2-5; D gene unclear. The CDR3 spans 13 residues. V was clipped by 6 bases and J by 11 bases, with 19 bases between them. The CDR3 spells CASSFYLAGEQYF. The CDR3, as DNA: TGTGCCAGCAGCTTTTACCTGGCAGGAGAGCAGTACTTC.

This clonotype was seen more than once but under ten times. This chain links TRBV9 with TRBJ2-1, with D perhaps TRBD2 (5 bases). Trimming shortened V by 0 bases and J by 5 bases, and 9 bases separated the two germline ends. Germline CDR1 is SGDLS and CDR2 is YYNGEE. The CDR3 runs 14 residues. The chain's CDR3 is CASSVAGSDNEQFF. The CDR3 DNA is TGTGCCAGCAGCGTAGCGGGATCTGACAATGAGCAGTTCTTC. The full variable domain, rest sourced from reference TRBV9 and TRBJ2-1, is DSGVTQTPKHLITATGQRVTLRCSPRSGDLSVYWYQQSLDQGLQFLIQYYNGEERAKGNILERFSAQQFPDLHSELNLSSLELGDSALYFCASSVAGSDNEQFFGPGTRLTVL.

The chain links TRBV6-5 to TRBJ2-7, with D unclear. V dropped 5 bases and J dropped 7 bases, with 12 bases sitting between them. CDR1 is MNHEY and CDR2 is SVGAGI in the germline V gene. The CDR3 is 12 residues long. CDR3 DNA: TGTGCCAGCAGTCCGGTGGGTATGGAGCAGTACTTC. It encodes CASSPVGMEQYF.

This clonotype was recorded a few times. The chain couples TRBV20-1 to TRBJ2-4; 7 positions match TRBD2. J gave up 13 bases and V 0 bases, and 3 bases lay outside the gene matches. The length of the CDR3 is 11 residues. Germline CDR1 reads DFQATT; CDR2 reads SNEGSKA (reference sequence). The CDR3 DNA is TGCAGTGCTAGAGATCGGGGGGAGCAGTACTTC. This sequence encodes CSARDRGEQYF.

This chain links TRBV27 with TRBJ2-5; a weak D match, TRBD1 (6 bases). This CDR3 is built from 17 residues. V lost 3 bases, J lost 5 bases, and 22 bases lay in between. The V gene's germline CDR1 is MNHEY and CDR2 SMNVEV (reference sequence). CDR3 amino acids: CASSFQGRPLQGETQYF. The CDR3 nucleotides read TGTGCCAGCAGTTTCCAGGGGCGTCCCCTCCAAGGGGAGACCCAGTACTTC.

The chain has TRBV10-3 and TRBJ2-7; 7 bases map to TRBD2. Trimming removed 6 bases from V and 7 bases from J; junction bases left unmatched: 15. CDR3 length: 15 residues. Looked up from germline, CDR1 is ENHRY and CDR2 is SYGVKD. For the CDR3, the DNA is TGTGCCATCAGCCCATTACTAGCGCAGTCTCGGGAGCAGTACTTC. It specifies CAISPLLAQSREQYF.

The J gene is TRBJ1-4, the V gene TRBV15; no reliable D call. Trimming took off 1 base at V and 6 bases at J, with 6 bases between the two ends. The CDR3 consists of 13 residues. Germline lookup yields CDR1 LNHNV and CDR2 YYDKDF (reference sequence). The CDR3 DNA reads as TGTGCCACCAGCAGAGGATGGGATGAAAAACTGTTTTTT. Protein product: CATSRGWDEKLFF.

The DNA of the CDR3 is TGTGCCAGCAGTAACCGTCTAGGGAAGAATGAAAAACTGTTTTTT. As protein: CASSNRLGKNEKLFF. The rearrangement uses TRBV9 and TRBJ1-4; D is uncertain. CDR1 is SGDLS, CDR2 YYNGEE, per germline. This CDR3 spans 15 amino acids. Trimming removed 5 bases from V and 5 bases from J, with 16 bases in between.

This sequence joins TRBV12-3 or TRBV12-4 and TRBJ2-7; D not resolved. V lost 6 bases to trimming and J lost 5 bases, with 14 bases between them. The CDR3 is made up of 13 amino acids. CDR3 amino acids: CASSFGERNEQYF. The DNA of the CDR3 is TGTGCCAGCAGCTTCGGTGAGCGAAACGAGCAGTACTTC.

This chain connects TRBV6-5 to TRBJ2-5, with D possibly TRBD2 on 6 matching bases. V was cut by 6 bases and J by 2 bases, with 16 bases left in between. Germline V gene lookup returns CDR1 MNHEY and CDR2 SVGAGI. The CDR3 runs 15 residues. CDR3 DNA: TGTGCCAGCAGCCCCCCGGGAGCGGAGCAAGAGACCCAGTACTTC. It translates to CASSPPGAEQETQYF.

The CDR3 reads CASSRTFPGADSGANVLTF. The CDR3 DNA reads as TGTGCCAGCAGCCGAACCTTTCCGGGGGCAGATTCTGGGGCCAACGTCCTGACTTTC. The chain joins TRBV11-2 to TRBJ2-6, with D perhaps given as TRBD1 or TRBD2 (6 bases each). CDR1 is SGHAT, CDR2 FQNNGV, per germline. The V end was cut by 5 bases, the J end by 1 base, with 21 bases between. The CDR3 has 19 residues.

With regard to this clonotype: An end of the junction does not agree with germline; a read error may underlie this. V usage is TRBV7-2 and J usage is TRBJ2-3; D is perhaps TRBD1 or TRBD2 (5 bases each). The CDR3 length is 15 residues. From germline, CDR1 is SGHTA and CDR2 FQGNSA. CDR3 DNA: TGTGCCAGCAGCCCCGGGACCCCGAGCACAGATACGCGGTATTTT. This gives the protein CASSPGTPSTDTRYF.

The CDR3 coding sequence is TGTGCCAGCAGTCCCGGGGAGGGGAGCTCCTACAATGAGCAGTTCTTC. It codes for CASSPGEGSSYNEQFF. The chain joins TRBV3-1 to TRBJ2-1; 7 bases are a match to TRBD2. There are 16 residues in the CDR3. CDR1 is LGHDT and CDR2 is YNNKEL in the germline V gene (reference sequence). With V trimmed by 6 bases and J by 0 bases, 8 bases remained unmatched.

This clonotype was counted only a few times. V gene TRBV5-1 combines with J gene TRBJ2-1, with 7 bases lining up with TRBD1. Germline V gives CDR1 SGHRS, CDR2 YFSETQ. The CDR3 runs 14 residues. J was trimmed by 5 bases and V by 1 base; bases with no gene match: 3. The CDR3, as DNA: TGCGCCAGCAGCTTGTGGGACAGCAACAATGAGCAGTTCTTC. This sequence encodes CASSLWDSNNEQFF.

This clonotype was observed a few times. This chain links TRBV20-1 with TRBJ1-6; no firm D call. Germline CDR1 and CDR2: DFQATT and SNEGSKA (reference sequence). Trimming shortened V by 3 bases and J by 7 bases, and 10 bases separated the two germline ends. This CDR3 has 13 residues. This CDR3 is CSASMDFNSPLHF. Written as DNA, the CDR3 is TGCAGTGCTAGCATGGACTTCAATTCACCCCTCCACTTT.

This chain's CDR3 is CASREVGDEQYF. CDR3 bases: TGCGCCAGCAGGGAGGTTGGGGACGAGCAGTACTTC. The gene calls are TRBV5-1 and TRBJ2-7; tentative D call: TRBD2 (5 bases). The CDR3 spans 12 residues. Germline V gene sequence: CDR1 SGHRS, CDR2 YFSETQ. V was cut by 5 bases and J by 5 bases, with 11 bases left in between.

The chain uses TRBV29-1 and TRBJ2-7; 11 bases map to TRBD1. With the DNA end fitting TRBJ2-5 better, the J assignment may be wrong. The germline V gene encodes CDR1 SQVTM and CDR2 ANQGSEA. The CDR3 extends over 14 amino acids. CDR3 sequence (DNA): TGCAGCGTTGAAGGCGGGACAGGGGGAGAGACCCAGTACTTC. It is translated as CSVEGGTGGETQYF.

The chain employs TRBV9 and TRBJ2-3; TRBD2 matches 8 bases. CDR1 and CDR2 (germline): SGDLS, YYNGEE. This CDR3 contains 13 residues. After removal of 4 bases from V and 9 bases from J, the junction contained 7 bases not matched to a gene. CDR3 in DNA: TGTGCCAGCAGCATTTCGGGCGGGGGGACGCAGTATTTT. This encodes CASSISGGGTQYF.

Only a few counts were recorded for this clonotype. The chain combines TRBV6-5 with TRBJ2-1; D is perhaps TRBD1 (5 bases). V was clipped by 2 bases and J by 10 bases, with 12 bases between them. This CDR3 has 13 residues. Germline V gene data show CDR1 as MNHEY and CDR2 as SVGAGI. The CDR3 coding sequence is TGTGCCAGCAGTTACGGGCGGCCAGGGGAGCAGTTCTTC. Protein: CASSYGRPGEQFF.

The chain joins TRBV7-2 to TRBJ2-6, with TRBD2 matching 9 bases. V gave up 1 base and J gave up 0 bases; unmatched junction bases: 4. This CDR3 is built from 18 residues. The germline CDR1 and CDR2 sequences are SGHTA and FQGNSA. The CDR3 DNA is TGTGCCAGCAGCTTAGTGGCTAGCGGGACCTCTGGGGCCAACGTCCTGACTTTC. Translation: CASSLVASGTSGANVLTF.

This sequence joins TRBV27 and TRBJ1-2; D unresolved. The CDR3 consists of 15 residues. V lost 0 bases and J 0 bases, leaving 8 bases between the germline ends. CDR1 MNHEY and CDR2 SMNVEV come from the germline V gene (reference sequence). The CDR3 DNA sequence: TGTGCCAGCAGTTTATCGGGAATGGCTAACTATGGCTACACCTTC. This codes for CASSLSGMANYGYTF.

CDR3 nucleotide sequence: TGCGCCAGCAGCTTGGCTGATCCGGTAAATCAGCCCCAGCATTTT. Protein: CASSLADPVNQPQHF. The V and J genes are TRBV5-1 and TRBJ1-5, with no clear D. Germline assignment: CDR1 SGHRS and CDR2 YFSETQ. The V end was cut by 0 bases, the J end by 4 bases, with 11 bases between. The CDR3 sequence is 15 residues long.